This entry concerns a single TCR beta chain. Its antigen remains unidentified. The sample is drawn from a study of T cell responses to AZD1222 COVID-19 vaccine. Study-level points and caveats: Following two doses of AZD1222, Spike-specific TCR breadth and depth rose.

Clones were read by immunoSEQ multiplex PCR, and TCRdb kept only the in-frame ones, dropping some. The sample contains 120,000 to 150,000 clones, roughly nine tenths of which appear only once. The CDR3 length is 15 residues. V gave up 1 base and J gave up 6 bases; unmatched junction bases: 8. The germline gives CDR1 MDHEN, CDR2 SYDVKM. The chain uses TRBV28 and TRBJ1-2, with TRBD1 matching over 7 bases. The receptor was derived from an adult in good health. Source: peripheral blood, taken on day 0 of AZD1222 vaccination. The CDR3 is CASSLLAPRGHGYTF. The CDR3 bases are TGTGCCAGCAGTTTATTAGCGCCAAGGGGGCATGGCTACACCTTC.